A single sample is the source of the 3 T cell receptor beta chains below, sequenced in a study of cytomegalovirus exposure and HLA in healthy donors. The PCR made use of 60 Vbeta and 13 Jbeta primers. Assay used: immunoSEQ multiplex PCR; TCRdb lists only in-frame clones, some missing. The profile shows 150,000 to 200,000 clones, roughly 68% of them singletons. Sequenced: PBMCs. All receptors come from a woman aged 30 to 39 in good health and CMV-seronegative.

The chain couples TRBV7-8 to TRBJ1-5; tentatively, D is TRBD1 (5 bases). Germline V gene sequence: CDR1 SGHVS, CDR2 FQNEAQ. CDR3 size: 14 residues. V was pared by 10 bases and J by 0 bases, with 13 bases between. The DNA of the CDR3 is TGTGCCACCCGGGAGGGACTTAGCAATCAGCCCCAGCATTTT. This gives the protein CATREGLSNQPQHF.

The chain employs TRBV21-1 and TRBJ1-2; the D call of TRBD1 is as the table states it, not checked on the DNA. TRBV21-1 is described as a pseudogene. The CDR3 sequence is 17 residues long. CDR3 bases: TGTGCCAGCAGCAATACCCGACATAAAATCCCCCGCTATGGCTACACCTTC. Encoded protein: CASSNTRHKIPRYGYTF.

The chain joins TRBV5-6 to TRBJ1-2; D unclear. Trimming removed 4 bases at V and 6 bases at J, with 13 bases between. Germline V gene sequence: CDR1 SGHDT, CDR2 YYEEEE. The CDR3 covers 13 residues. The CDR3 coding sequence is TGTGCCAGCAGCGCCGTGGCGGCGAATGGCTACACCTTC. Translated: CASSAVAANGYTF.